This entry lists 29 T cell receptor beta chains sequenced from one sample in a study of T cell responses to AZD1222 COVID-19 vaccine. Sequenced by immunoSEQ multiplex PCR; TCRdb stores in-frame clones only, minus some. This table holds 150,000 to 200,000 clones, about 90% found once. The sequenced sample was peripheral blood, obtained 28 days after the second dose of the MenACWY control vaccine. These receptors originate from an adult who received the MenACWY meningococcal vaccine as a control.

This chain links TRBV7-9 with TRBJ2-3, with no clear D. Trimming stripped 4 bases from V and 9 bases from J, with 5 bases between. CDR3 length: 10 amino acids. The germline V gene has CDR1 SEHNR and CDR2 FQNEAQ (reference sequence). Written as DNA, the CDR3 is TGTGCCAGCAGCTCAGCAACGCAGTATTTT. It yields the protein CASSSATQYF.

The chain joins TRBV11-3 to TRBJ2-7; TRBD1 matches at 10 bases. The CDR3 runs 15 residues. Germline V gene sequence: CDR1 SGHNT, CDR2 YENEEA. V lost 4 bases, J lost 4 bases, and 7 bases stayed unmatched. The CDR3 DNA is TGTGCCAGCAGCTCCTACCGGGACAGGGGTTACGAGCAGTACTTC. Translation: CASSSYRDRGYEQYF.

This chain connects TRBV9 to TRBJ2-7; perhaps D is TRBD1 or TRBD2 (5 bases each). Trimming shortened V by 3 bases and J by 1 base, and 11 bases separated the two germline ends. CDR1 is SGDLS and CDR2 is YYNGEE in the germline V gene. The CDR3 runs to 14 residues. The CDR3 spells CASSARDGSYEQYF. In DNA form, the CDR3 reads TGTGCCAGCAGCGCTCGGGACGGATCCTACGAGCAGTACTTC. Using reference TRBV9 and TRBJ2-7 for the parts outside the CDR3, the full variable domain is DSGVTQTPKHLITATGQRVTLRCSPRSGDLSVYWYQQSLDQGLQFLIQYYNGEERAKGNILERFSAQQFPDLHSELNLSSLELGDSALYFCASSARDGSYEQYFGPGTRLTVT.

This clone occurred once. DNA of the CDR3: TGTGCCAGCAGCTTTCGACTAGCGGGAGACGAGCAGTTCTTC. This gives the protein CASSFRLAGDEQFF. The rearrangement joins TRBV11-2 to TRBJ2-1, with 12 positions matching TRBD2. Germline lookup yields CDR1 SGHAT and CDR2 FQNNGV. There are 14 residues in the CDR3. V lost 3 bases and J lost 10; bases outside the gene matches: 4.

The chain has TRBV6-2 or TRBV6-3 and TRBJ1-2, with D unclear. Germline loops: CDR1 MNHEY, CDR2 SVGEGT. Trimming removed 3 bases at V and 2 bases at J, with 10 bases between. This CDR3 has 14 residues. The CDR3 sequence is CASSYIRENYGYTF. CDR3 DNA sequence: TGTGCCAGCAGTTATATACGGGAAAACTATGGCTACACCTTC.

The chain employs TRBV7-9 and TRBJ1-5; the D gene is possibly TRBD1 (6 bases). Between the trimmed V and J ends, which lost 1 base and 7 bases, there was a span of 8 bases. CDR1 is SEHNR and CDR2 is FQNEAQ in the germline V gene (reference sequence). This CDR3 comprises 13 residues. This CDR3 reads CASSLEGGQPQHF. In nucleotides, the CDR3 is TGTGCCAGCAGCTTAGAGGGGGGCCAGCCCCAGCATTTT.

The CDR3 here is CASSYSDRGQDTQYF. The CDR3 DNA reads TGTGCCAGCAGTTACTCGGACAGGGGGCAAGATACGCAGTATTTT. The V call is TRBV6-5, the J call TRBJ2-3, with 11 bases lining up with TRBD1. The CDR3 consists of 15 residues. Unmatched junction bases numbered 1, after V lost 0 bases and J lost 5 bases. Germline CDR1 is MNHEY and CDR2 is SVGAGI.

The V gene is TRBV25-1, the J gene TRBJ1-2; 7 nucleotides align to TRBD1. CDR3 length equals 14 residues. Trimming took 5 bases from V and 0 from J; bases not matched to a gene: 3. Germline lookup yields CDR1 MGHDK and CDR2 SYGVNS. CDR3 loop: CASSRTGANYGYTF. CDR3 DNA sequence: TGTGCCAGCAGTCGGACAGGAGCTAACTATGGCTACACCTTC.

This clone came up once. The chain is built from TRBV5-1 and TRBJ1-2; possible D gene TRBD1, 5 bases. CDR3 size: 11 residues. Germline V gene lookup returns CDR1 SGHRS and CDR2 YFSETQ. V was pared by 1 base and J by 8 bases, with 6 bases between. CDR3 loop: CASSLTGGYTF. As DNA, the CDR3 is TGCGCCAGCAGCTTGACAGGCGGCTACACCTTC. Together with reference TRBV5-1 and TRBJ1-2, the CDR3 gives the full variable domain: KAGVTQTPRYLIKTRGQQVTLSCSPISGHRSVSWYQQTPGQGLQFLFEYFSETQRNKGNFPGRFSGRQFSNSRSEMNVSTLELGDSALYLCASSLTGGYTFGSGTRLTVV.

J is TRBJ2-3 and V is TRBV6-2 or TRBV6-3, with 7 nucleotides matching TRBD1. CDR1 is MNHEY and CDR2 is SVGEGT in the germline V gene. V lost 5 bases and J lost 2; bases outside the gene matches: 7. CDR3 length: 15 amino acids. The CDR3 loop reads CASSQQGPNTDTQYF. DNA of the CDR3: TGTGCCAGCAGTCAACAGGGGCCAAACACAGATACGCAGTATTTT.

This clone was seen more than once but under ten times. The V call is TRBV5-8, the J call TRBJ1-2; D possibly corresponds to TRBD1 (5 bases). V was pared by 5 bases and J by 6 bases, with 14 bases between. CDR1 and CDR2 (germline): SGHTS, YDEGEE. The CDR3 is 13 residues long. CDR3 region: CASRLRGGDGYTF. In DNA form, the CDR3 reads TGTGCCAGCAGATTACGTGGAGGGGATGGCTACACCTTC.

The chain has TRBV11-2 and TRBJ2-7; 7 bases match TRBD1. The ends lost 7 bases at V and 6 bases at J; junction bases unmatched: 12. This CDR3 has 14 residues. The germline V gene encodes CDR1 SGHAT and CDR2 FQNNGV. In nucleotides, the CDR3 is TGTGCCAGCACCGTAGGGGGCTCCCTGCCCGAGCAGTACTTC. Translation gives CASTVGGSLPEQYF.

This rearrangement joins TRBV3-1 (or the pseudogene TRBV3-2) to TRBJ1-5; 7 nucleotides line up with TRBD1. V gave up 1 base and J gave up 6 bases; unmatched junction bases: 3. Germline assignment: CDR1 LGHDT and CDR2 YNNKEL (reference sequence). CDR3 length: 14 residues. CDR3 protein: CASSQGQGRQPQHF. CDR3 in DNA: TGTGCCAGCAGCCAAGGACAGGGTCGTCAGCCCCAGCATTTT.

The gene calls are TRBV4-1 and TRBJ1-2, with D perhaps matching TRBD1 (6 bases). Germline CDR1 is MGHRA and CDR2 is YSYEKL. Trimming shortened V by 1 base and J by 4 bases, and 10 bases separated the two germline ends. The CDR3 runs to 14 residues. In nucleotides, the CDR3 is TGCGCCAGCAGCCAAGTCCCGGGGGCCTATGGCTACACCTTC. Translating it yields CASSQVPGAYGYTF.

The rearrangement uses TRBV10-3 and TRBJ2-6; TRBD1 aligns across 12 bases. The V segment lost 10 bases and the J segment 4 bases; nucleotides outside the gene matches: 8. CDR3 length: 16 amino acids. CDR1 ENHRY and CDR2 SYGVKD come from the germline V gene. The DNA for the CDR3 is TGTGCCACTTCGGGACAGGGGGCGTCCGGGGCCAACGTCCTGACTTTC. It specifies CATSGQGASGANVLTF.

DNA of the CDR3: TGCGCCAGCAGCCAAGAGAAGCTGGTAGCTGAGCAGTTCTTC. Its translation: CASSQEKLVAEQFF. This chain joins TRBV4-3 and TRBJ2-1; no definite D call. V dropped 0 bases and J dropped 9 bases, with 12 bases sitting between them. Germline V gene data show CDR1 as LGHNA and CDR2 as YSLEER. CDR3 length equals 14 residues.

This chain links TRBV28 with TRBJ1-1; D unclear. This CDR3 region has 14 residues. Trimming took off 2 bases at V and 10 bases at J, with 17 bases between the two ends. Germline assignment: CDR1 MDHEN and CDR2 SYDVKM. In nucleotides, the CDR3 is TGTGCCAGCAGTTTACGCTCTCTTATCCTCGGAGCTTTCTTT. Translating it yields CASSLRSLILGAFF.

The chain has TRBV3-1 (or the pseudogene TRBV3-2) and TRBJ2-7, with D possibly matching TRBD1 (6 bases). This CDR3 comprises 14 residues. Germline CDR1 LGHDT, CDR2 YNNKEL (reference sequence). Trimming cost V 8 bases and J 0 bases, with 14 bases left between them. The CDR3 DNA is TGTGCCAGCCGACTTCACAGGGACTCCTACGAGCAGTACTTC. It is translated as CASRLHRDSYEQYF.

The rearrangement links TRBV28 to TRBJ2-2; D uncertain. Germline V gene sequence: CDR1 MDHEN, CDR2 SYDVKM. CDR3 length: 14 amino acids. Trimming cost V 2 bases and J 2 bases, with 6 bases left between them. The CDR3 DNA reads as TGTGCCAGCAGTTTAGGCCAAAACACCGGGGAGCTGTTTTTT. Amino acids: CASSLGQNTGELFF.

The chain joins TRBV6-2 or TRBV6-3 to TRBJ2-5; D not resolved. The CDR3 runs 14 residues. Looked up from germline, CDR1 is MNHEY and CDR2 is SVGEGT. Trimming cost V 0 bases and J 4 bases, with 9 bases left between them. The CDR3 reads CASSYSLLRETQYF. The CDR3 coding sequence is TGTGCCAGCAGTTACTCATTACTCCGAGAGACCCAGTACTTC.

The rearrangement joins TRBV20-1 to TRBJ1-2; TRBD1 matches 7 bases. V shed 3 bases and J 3 bases; nucleotides not matched to a gene: 4. Germline V lookup: CDR1 DFQATT, CDR2 SNEGSKA (reference sequence). The CDR3 is 13 residues long. The CDR3 DNA follows: TGCAGTGCTAGTCGAGGGACAGACTATGGCTACACCTTC. It encodes CSASRGTDYGYTF.

The chain is built from TRBV7-8 and TRBJ1-2, with D perhaps matching TRBD1 (6 bases). CDR1 is SGHVS, CDR2 FQNEAQ, per germline. The CDR3 runs to 14 residues. The V end lost 3 bases, the J end lost 5 bases, and 13 bases lay between the germline ends. The CDR3 loop reads CASSFTGFGYGYTF. The CDR3, as DNA: TGTGCCAGCAGCTTCACAGGGTTTGGGTATGGCTACACCTTC. Using reference TRBV7-8 and TRBJ1-2 for the parts outside the CDR3, the full variable domain is GAGVSQSPRYKVAKRGQDVALRCDPISGHVSLFWYQQALGQGPEFLTYFQNEAQLDKSGLPSDRFFAERPEGSVSTLKIQRTQQEDSAVYLCASSFTGFGYGYTFGSGTRLTVV.

The chain uses TRBV27 and TRBJ2-3; a weak D match, TRBD1 (6 bases). The germline V gene has CDR1 MNHEY and CDR2 SMNVEV (reference sequence). There are 17 residues in the CDR3. With 3 bases removed from V and 2 bases from J, the gap between germline ends came to 18 bases. CDR3 bases: TGTGCCAGCAGTTTTTTGGGGGCAGGGACCTCCACAGATACGCAGTATTTT. This encodes CASSFLGAGTSTDTQYF.

The J gene is TRBJ2-1, the V gene TRBV29-1; D ambiguous. Germline assignment: CDR1 SQVTM and CDR2 ANQGSEA. This CDR3 contains 9 residues. With 0 bases removed from V and 9 bases from J, the gap between germline ends came to 0 bases. CDR3 protein: CSVEDEQFF. The CDR3 DNA is TGCAGCGTTGAAGATGAGCAGTTCTTC.

The CDR3 reads CAISATGSSYEQYF. The CDR3 DNA sequence: TGTGCCATCAGTGCAACGGGGAGCTCCTACGAGCAGTACTTC. This chain uses TRBV10-3 with TRBJ2-7, with D perhaps TRBD2 (5 bases). The germline V gene encodes CDR1 ENHRY and CDR2 SYGVKD. CDR3 length equals 14 residues. The ends were cut back, 4 bases at V and 0 bases at J, with 10 bases in the middle.

The rearrangement joins TRBV24-1 to TRBJ2-2; the D gene is possibly TRBD1 (6 bases). Germline V gene data show CDR1 as KGHDR and CDR2 as SFDVKD. This CDR3 contains 14 residues. Trimming pared 5 bases from V and 3 bases from J, leaving 9 bases between. CDR3 loop: CATSGQGYTGELFF. CDR3 DNA sequence: TGTGCCACCAGTGGCCAGGGGTACACCGGGGAGCTGTTTTTT.

The V gene is TRBV7-2, the J gene TRBJ1-6, with D possibly being TRBD1 (5 bases). There are 17 residues in the CDR3. Between the trimmed V and J ends, which lost 9 bases and 7 bases, there was a span of 25 bases. Germline V gives CDR1 SGHTA, CDR2 FQGNSA. CDR3 bases: TGTGCCAGTAGATATTCGTTGCGTAGGGGTGGAAATTCACCCCTCCACTTT. Its translation: CASRYSLRRGGNSPLHF.

V and J are TRBV11-2 and TRBJ2-2, with a weak D call TRBD2 (7 bases). Trimming cost V 6 bases and J 6 bases, with 14 bases left between them. Germline values: CDR1 SGHAT, CDR2 FQNNGV. The CDR3 contains 14 residues. Written as DNA, the CDR3 is TGTGCCAGCAGGCCATCGGGGGGCCCCGGGGAGCTGTTTTTT. Amino acids: CASRPSGGPGELFF. Using reference TRBV11-2 and TRBJ2-2 for the parts outside the CDR3, the full variable domain is EAGVAQSPRYKIIEKRQSVAFWCNPISGHATLYWYQQILGQGPKLLIQFQNNGVVDDSQLPKDRFSAERLKGVDSTLKIQPAKLEDSAVYLCASRPSGGPGELFFGEGSRLTVL.

The chain recombines TRBV4-3 with TRBJ1-2; 7 positions agree with TRBD1. CDR1 is LGHNA, CDR2 YSLEER, per germline. The ends lost 5 bases at V and 2 bases at J; junction bases unmatched: 8. The CDR3 has 15 residues. CDR3 residues: CASSYLEGANYGYTF. CDR3 bases: TGCGCCAGCAGCTACCTTGAGGGGGCGAACTATGGCTACACCTTC.